This TCR beta chain was sequenced for a study of beta chain features in type 1 diabetes. Overall study findings and caveats: A closer apparent resemblance between naive, central memory and Treg TCRB repertoires was seen in patients than in healthy donors. For TCRB rearrangement, an influence of HLA type remained unresolved here.

Via CD45RO/CCR7/CD25/CD127/CD95/CD27, cells of the CD4+ naive, central memory, regulatory and stem cell-like memory subsets were sorted. This clone turned up a few times. Its target is not known. Expressed TCRB transcripts were sequenced, since all the RNA that had been isolated was reverse transcribed. For naive, central memory and regulatory T cell samples, reads averaged roughly 3.7 million. Some clones are missing from TCRdb's copy, which holds only in-frame ones; the method was immunoSEQ multiplex PCR. The table lists under 250,000 clones, approximately 14% of them singletons, with about 0.026% in the top ten. Germline assignment: CDR1 SGDLS and CDR2 YYNGEE. CDR3 length equals 11 residues. Trimming stripped 0 bases from V and 10 bases from J, with 4 bases between.

This chain uses TRBV9 with TRBJ2-2; D is unclear. Material for sequencing was naive CD4+ T cells from blood. The TCR comes from a woman in her thirties or forties in good health. CDR3 sequence reads: CASSVGEELFF. CDR3 in DNA: TGTGCCAGCAGCGTAGGAGAGGAGCTGTTTTTT.